A selection of T cell receptor beta chains follows, all from one sample in a study of T cells in Graves' hyperthyroidism and ophthalmopathy. TCRdb ran MiXCR on the multiplex PCR reads and lists one entry per CDR3 protein. The table has roughly 660,000 distinct CDR3 sequences, roughly 17% seen once. Sequencing was performed on blood. The receptors stem from a man aged 50 to 59 with Graves' hyperthyroidism. Both conserved end residues are part of each CDR3. A D gene is named only where the DNA matches it firmly. Not every row has a clone size; where given, it reads once, few, many or a size class.

abundance	v_gene	d_gene	j_gene	CDR3aa	CDR3nt
many	TRBV2	NA	TRBJ2-2	CASSEVGGTNTGELFF	TGTGCCAGCAGTGAAGTTGGCGGGACGAACACCGGGGAGCTGTTTTTT
NA	TRBV14	NA	TRBJ2-1	CASSQDREDYEQFF	TGTGCCAGCAGCCAAGACAGGGAGGACTATGAGCAGTTCTTC
NA	TRBV5-1	NA	TRBJ2-2	CASSFAGGTNTGELFF	TGCGCCAGCAGCTTCGCAGGTGGCACGAACACCGGGGAGCTGTTTTTT
many	TRBV11-2	NA	TRBJ2-3	CASSTRRGRYAQYF	TGTGCCAGCAGCACTAGGCGGGGAAGATATGCGCAGTATTTT
few	TRBV29-1	NA	TRBJ2-7	CSVEQGFSYEQYF	TGCAGCGTTGAGCAAGGTTTCTCCTACGAGCAGTACTTC
few	TRBV7-2	TRBD2	TRBJ2-5	CASSSPAGGQETQYF	TGTGCCAGCAGCTCCCCCGCGGGAGGTCAAGAGACCCAGTACTTC
few	TRBV4-2	NA	TRBJ2-5	CASSPLGNRVEETQYF	TGTGCCAGCAGCCCCCTGGGGAACAGGGTGGAAGAGACCCAGTACTTC
NA	TRBV6-1	TRBD2	TRBJ2-7	CASSKKGAGPTYEQYF	TGTGCCAGCAGCAAGAAAGGAGCGGGACCGACCTACGAGCAGTACTTC
NA	TRBV20-1	NA	TRBJ2-7	CSASPGSLSSYEQYF	TGCAGTGCTTCCCCCGGGTCGCTCTCCTCCTACGAGCAGTACTTC
NA	TRBV4-1	TRBD2	TRBJ2-1	CASSRMLAGGPDEQFF	TGCGCCAGCAGCCGAATGCTAGCGGGAGGGCCTGATGAGCAGTTCTTC
NA	TRBV6-4	TRBD1	TRBJ2-5	CASSPGTGAGETQYF	TGTGCCAGCAGTCCCGGGACAGGGGCCGGGGAGACCCAGTACTTC
many	TRBV28	NA	TRBJ2-1	CASSQPYGINFSYNEQFF	TGTGCCAGCAGTCAGCCATACGGGATCAACTTCTCCTACAATGAGCAGTTCTTC
few	TRBV20-1	NA	TRBJ2-7	CSANPPDNYEQYF	TGCAGTGCAAACCCGCCGGACAACTACGAGCAGTACTTC
many	TRBV28	TRBD2	TRBJ2-5	CASSLLASGGQETQYF	TGTGCCAGCAGTTTATTGGCTAGCGGGGGACAAGAGACCCAGTACTTC
NA	TRBV30	NA	TRBJ2-7	CAWKAAGGGNEQYF	TGTGCCTGGAAGGCGGCAGGGGGAGGGAACGAGCAGTACTTC
many	TRBV27	NA	TRBJ1-1	CASSVNRVMNTEAFF	TGTGCCAGCAGTGTGAACAGGGTTATGAACACTGAAGCTTTCTTT
many	TRBV11-2	NA	TRBJ2-1	CASSLDRSPEQFF	TGTGCCAGCAGCTTAGATCGTTCCCCCGAGCAGTTCTTC
many	TRBV20-1	TRBD2	TRBJ2-3	CSARDPTSIGTDTQYF	TGCAGTGCTAGAGATCCGACTAGCATAGGTACAGATACGCAGTATTTT
once	TRBV7-8	TRBD1	TRBJ1-1	CASSYEDRSSDTEAFF	TGTGCCAGCAGCTACGAGGACAGGTCGTCGGACACTGAAGCTTTCTTT
many	TRBV2	TRBD1	TRBJ1-4	CASSRGDSSTNEKLFF	TGTGCCAGCAGCCGAGGGGACAGCTCAACTAATGAAAAACTGTTTTTT
NA	TRBV4-1	TRBD1	TRBJ1-6	CASSNTRDRAKDSPLHF	TGCGCCAGCAGCAACACCCGGGACAGGGCAAAGGATTCACCCCTCCACTTT
many	TRBV28	TRBD1	TRBJ1-5	CASSLFEDRTSNQPQHF	TGTGCCAGCAGTTTATTCGAGGACAGGACAAGCAATCAGCCCCAGCATTTT
NA	TRBV2	TRBD2	TRBJ2-5	CASSPRLAGVETQYF	TGTGCCAGCAGTCCCAGACTAGCGGGAGTGGAGACCCAGTACTTC
few	TRBV27	TRBD1	TRBJ2-3	CATREWGRGRADTQYF	TGTGCCACCAGGGAATGGGGCAGGGGGCGCGCAGATACGCAGTATTTT
many	TRBV27	NA	TRBJ1-1	CASSPNARGATEAFF	TGTGCCAGCAGTCCAAACGCTCGGGGGGCGACTGAAGCTTTCTTT
few	TRBV6-1	TRBD2	TRBJ2-1	CASSPLTGGRRNEQFF	TGTGCCAGCAGTCCCCTGACGGGAGGGCGAAGGAATGAGCAGTTCTTC
many	TRBV13	TRBD2	TRBJ2-1	CASSLGSGRFLMKQFF	TGTGCCAGCAGCTTAGGTAGCGGGAGGTTTTTGATGAAGCAGTTCTTC
many	TRBV11-2	NA	TRBJ2-3	CASSLGVGYERTDTQYF	TGTGCCAGCAGCTTAGGAGTTGGATATGAACGCACAGATACGCAGTATTTT
many	TRBV12-3/TRBV12-4	NA	TRBJ2-1	CASTGERGAGEQFF	TGTGCCAGCACGGGGGAGAGGGGAGCAGGTGAGCAGTTCTTC
few	TRBV27	NA	TRBJ1-5	CASRRQGNQPQHF	TGTGCCAGCAGGCGACAGGGCAATCAGCCCCAGCATTTT
NA	TRBV4-1	NA	TRBJ2-1	CASSQVIFGGEQFF	TGCGCCAGCAGCCAAGTTATCTTCGGCGGTGAGCAGTTCTTC
NA	TRBV18	NA	TRBJ2-1	CASSLGLSSTNEQFF	TGTGCCAGCTCACTGGGACTTTCTTCTACCAATGAGCAGTTCTTC
many	TRBV28	NA	TRBJ1-2	CASSLNYYGYTF	TGTGCCAGCAGTTTAAACTACTATGGCTACACCTTC
NA	TRBV7-9	NA	TRBJ1-4	CASSLGVIASPNEKLFF	TGTGCCAGCAGCTTAGGGGTAATCGCCTCTCCGAATGAAAAACTGTTTTTT
many	TRBV27	NA	TRBJ2-7	CASKRAGETYEQYF	TGTGCCAGCAAAAGGGCAGGAGAAACCTACGAGCAGTACTTC
few	TRBV4-3	TRBD2	TRBJ2-3	CASSQAASSGISDTQYF	TGCGCCAGCAGCCAAGCAGCGTCTAGCGGGATCTCAGATACGCAGTATTTT
NA	TRBV6-5	NA	TRBJ2-3	CASSYDQGLGWATDTQYF	TGTGCCAGCAGTTACGACCAAGGGCTTGGCTGGGCCACAGATACGCAGTATTTT
NA	TRBV3-1	NA	TRBJ2-7	CASSQERERTYEQYF	TGTGCCAGCAGCCAAGAACGGGAGAGGACCTACGAGCAGTACTTC
NA	TRBV15	NA	TRBJ1-3	CATSAQWTSGNTIYF	TGTGCCACCAGCGCTCAGTGGACCTCTGGAAACACCATATATTTT
many	TRBV5-4	NA	TRBJ2-1	CASAEGSSLEQFF	TGTGCCAGCGCCGAGGGTAGCTCGCTTGAGCAGTTCTTC
many	TRBV24-1	TRBD1	TRBJ2-5	CATSDLGGTGGSETQYF	TGTGCCACCAGTGATTTAGGGGGGACAGGGGGTTCAGAGACCCAGTACTTC
many	TRBV7-2	NA	TRBJ1-2	CASSLSSGHLGGYTF	TGTGCCAGCAGCTTATCTTCAGGACACCTGGGGGGCTACACCTTC
many	TRBV6-1	TRBD1	TRBJ1-2	CASRPTTGDGYTF	TGTGCCAGCAGACCTACCACAGGGGACGGCTACACCTTC
NA	TRBV4-3	TRBD2	TRBJ2-1	CVSSQEPLAGGPGEQFF	TGCGTCAGCAGCCAAGAGCCCCTAGCGGGAGGGCCGGGGGAGCAGTTCTTC
few	TRBV29-1	NA	TRBJ1-1	CSAPAGSGAFF	TGCAGCGCCCCAGCGGGATCTGGGGCTTTCTTT
many	TRBV19	NA	TRBJ2-5	CASSKNRGGGQGTQYF	TGTGCCAGTAGTAAAAACAGGGGCGGGGGCCAAGGGACCCAGTACTTC
few	TRBV19	NA	TRBJ1-5	CASSPFRIQTNQPQHF	TGTGCCAGTAGTCCATTTCGAATCCAGACCAATCAGCCCCAGCATTTT
many	TRBV12-3/TRBV12-4	NA	TRBJ2-7	CASSREPSYEQYF	TGTGCCAGCAGCCGTGAGCCCTCCTACGAGCAGTACTTC
few	TRBV7-2	TRBD1	TRBJ2-7	CASSLLGTGVDEQYF	TGTGCCAGCAGCTTATTAGGGACAGGGGTTGACGAGCAGTACTTC
NA	TRBV5-1	TRBD2	TRBJ2-4	CASSLVTSGSGGIQYF	TGCGCCAGCAGCTTGGTTACTAGCGGGAGTGGTGGCATTCAGTACTTC
NA	TRBV18	NA	TRBJ2-6	CASSPQASSGANVLTF	TGTGCCAGCTCGCCGCAGGCGTCCTCTGGGGCCAACGTCCTGACTTTC
few	TRBV27	NA	TRBJ2-7	CASYSPSSYEQYF	TGTGCCAGCTACAGTCCCAGCTCCTACGAGCAGTACTTC